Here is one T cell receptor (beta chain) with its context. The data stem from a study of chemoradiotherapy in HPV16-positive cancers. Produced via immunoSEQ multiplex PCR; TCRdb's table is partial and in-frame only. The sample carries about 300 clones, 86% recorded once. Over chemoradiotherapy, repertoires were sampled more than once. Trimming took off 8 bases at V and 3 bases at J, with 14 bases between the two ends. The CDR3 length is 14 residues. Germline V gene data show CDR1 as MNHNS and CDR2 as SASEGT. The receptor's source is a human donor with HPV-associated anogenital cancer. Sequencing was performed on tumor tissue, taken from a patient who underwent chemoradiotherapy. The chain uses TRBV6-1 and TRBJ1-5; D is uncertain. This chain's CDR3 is CASGSSLDNQPQHF. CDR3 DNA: TGTGCCAGCGGCTCCAGTTTGGACAATCAGCCCCAGCATTTT.